This T cell receptor (beta chain) derives from a study of cytomegalovirus exposure and HLA in healthy donors. Overall study findings and caveats: Per published accounts, TCR beta sequences correctly predicted the HLA-A and HLA-B alleles of most subjects. Later work found that TCR association rates differed between HLA loci; DRB1 had the most and HLA-C the fewest. Some highly shared sequence variants likely arose as a pipeline artifact.

Remarks on this clone: Its cognate antigen is unknown.

Germline V gives CDR1 SGHNT, CDR2 YYREEE (reference sequence). The CDR3 has 12 amino acids. Trimming took 4 bases from V and 10 from J, leaving 12 bases between them. Amplification used 60 Vbeta primers and 13 Jbeta primers. The repertoire was sequenced with immunoSEQ multiplex PCR; TCRdb's copy has only in-frame clones and lacks some. The sample has more than 80,000 clones; roughly 69% are singletons. The chain couples TRBV5-4 to TRBJ2-1, with D possibly TRBD1 on 6 matching bases. The receptor's source is a man in his fifties in good health and CMV-seronegative. The source material was PBMCs. The CDR3 DNA follows: TGTGCCAGCAGCCCCTTCGGGACAGAGCAGTTCTTC. It specifies CASSPFGTEQFF.